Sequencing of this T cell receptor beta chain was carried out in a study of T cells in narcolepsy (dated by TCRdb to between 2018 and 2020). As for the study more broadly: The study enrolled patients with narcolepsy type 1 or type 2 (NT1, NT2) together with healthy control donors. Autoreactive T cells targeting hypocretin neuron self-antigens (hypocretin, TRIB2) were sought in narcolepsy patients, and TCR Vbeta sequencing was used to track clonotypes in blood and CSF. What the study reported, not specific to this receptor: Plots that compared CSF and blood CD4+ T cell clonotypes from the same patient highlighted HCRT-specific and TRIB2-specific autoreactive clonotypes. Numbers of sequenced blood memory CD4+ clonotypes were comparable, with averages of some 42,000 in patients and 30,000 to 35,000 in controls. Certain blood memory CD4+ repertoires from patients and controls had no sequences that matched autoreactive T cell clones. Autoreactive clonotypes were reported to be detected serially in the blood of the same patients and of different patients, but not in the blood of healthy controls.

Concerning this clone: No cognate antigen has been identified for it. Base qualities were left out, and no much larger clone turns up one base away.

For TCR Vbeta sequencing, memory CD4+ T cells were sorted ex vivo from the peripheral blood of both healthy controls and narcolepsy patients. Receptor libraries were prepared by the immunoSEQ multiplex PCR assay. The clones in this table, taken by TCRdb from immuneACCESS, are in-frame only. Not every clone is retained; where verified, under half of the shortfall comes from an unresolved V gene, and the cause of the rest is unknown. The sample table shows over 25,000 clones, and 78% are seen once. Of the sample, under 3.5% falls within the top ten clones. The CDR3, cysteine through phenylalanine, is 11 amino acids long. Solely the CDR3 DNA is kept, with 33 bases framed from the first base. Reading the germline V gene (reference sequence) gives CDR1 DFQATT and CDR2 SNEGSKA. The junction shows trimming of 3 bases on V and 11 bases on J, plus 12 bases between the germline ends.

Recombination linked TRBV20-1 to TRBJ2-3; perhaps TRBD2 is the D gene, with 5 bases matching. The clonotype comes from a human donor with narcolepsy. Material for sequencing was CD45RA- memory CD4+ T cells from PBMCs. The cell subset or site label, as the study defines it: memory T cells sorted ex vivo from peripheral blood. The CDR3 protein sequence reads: CSARGPLVQYF. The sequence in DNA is TGCAGTGCTAGGGGTCCACTAGTGCAGTATTTT.